The 15 T cell receptor beta chains below all came from one sample that was sequenced in a study of human T cells and chemical hapten exposure. TCRdb fed the RACE reads into MiXCR, producing one record per CDR3 protein. Of approximately 90,000 distinct CDR3 sequences in the sample, over 8% are singletons; the top ten hold approximately 2.8%. Specified time point: healthy volunteer bleed at 2 weeks. Whole blood, unfractionated, served as the material for total RNA extraction. Sample: whole blood. These receptors were collected from a female donor in good health. Some clones in this sample may be carry-over from other donors' samples.

The chain recombines TRBV20-1 with TRBJ2-7; D call uncertain. The CDR3 extends over 13 amino acids. V dropped 1 base and J dropped 4 bases, with 11 bases sitting between them. The germline V gene encodes CDR1 DFQATT and CDR2 SNEGSKA (reference sequence). The DNA of the CDR3 is TGCAGTGCTAGAGGGCCCCTCGGATACGAGCAGTACTTC. This sequence encodes CSARGPLGYEQYF.

The chain combines TRBV28 with TRBJ1-5; TRBD1 might be the D (6 bases). The V gene lost 10 bases and the J gene lost 6 bases, with 16 bases spanning the gap. The CDR3 runs 13 residues. Germline loops: CDR1 MDHEN, CDR2 SYDVKM. The CDR3 coding sequence is TGTGCCACCCGGAGGGGGGCAGTTCAGCCCCAGCATTTT. This translates into CATRRGAVQPQHF.

This clonotype was picked up many times. The rearrangement uses TRBV7-2 and TRBJ2-7, with 7 bases lining up with TRBD1. This CDR3 is built from 15 residues. V was pared by 5 bases and J by 3 bases, with 10 bases of the junction left unmatched. Germline V CDR1 and CDR2: SGHTA, FQGNSA. CDR3 sequence (DNA): TGTGCCAGCAGCGCCCAGGGGCAGGGGGTCTACGAGCAGTACTTC. Its translation: CASSAQGQGVYEQYF.

The gene calls are TRBV2 and TRBJ2-1; TRBD2 is a possible D gene (6 bases). This CDR3 has 13 amino acids. Trimming pared 7 bases from V and 10 bases from J, leaving 17 bases between. Germline V lookup: CDR1 SNHLY, CDR2 FYNNEI. CDR3 DNA sequence: TGTGCCAGCAAAAACTGGCGGGACGGGGAGCAGTTCTTC. Its translation is CASKNWRDGEQFF.

This clonotype was counted ten times or more. The V call is TRBV28, the J call TRBJ2-6, with D perhaps matching TRBD2 (5 bases). The CDR3 is 15 amino acids. Per germline, CDR1 MDHEN and CDR2 SYDVKM. V lost 6 bases to trimming and J lost 0 bases, with 9 bases between them. CDR3 protein: CASRGSPSGANVLTF. DNA for the CDR3: TGTGCCAGCAGAGGGAGTCCCTCTGGGGCCAACGTCCTGACTTTC.

J is TRBJ1-5 and V is TRBV4-1, with 8 bases identical to TRBD1. Germline V gene data show CDR1 as MGHRA and CDR2 as YSYEKL. After removal of 4 bases from V and 4 bases from J, the junction contained 6 bases not matched to a gene. This CDR3 has 15 residues. CDR3 nucleotides: TGCGCCAGCAGCCGCTTCAGGACAGGGAATCAGCCCCAGCATTTT. It yields the protein CASSRFRTGNQPQHF.

The chain is built from TRBV20-1 and TRBJ2-7; D not certain. The CDR3 has 11 residues. Trimming removed 4 bases from V and 5 bases from J, with 9 bases in between. Per germline, CDR1 DFQATT and CDR2 SNEGSKA (reference sequence). CDR3 sequence reads: CSATISDEQYF. The CDR3 DNA reads TGCAGTGCTACTATATCTGACGAGCAGTACTTC.

Only one count was recorded for this clonotype. The chain joins TRBV29-1 to TRBJ1-1; 9 bases match TRBD1. CDR1 is SQVTM, CDR2 ANQGSEA, per germline. This CDR3 contains 13 residues. V trimming: 3 bases; J trimming: 3 bases; junction bases outside the gene matches: 2. CDR3 nucleotides: TGCAGCGTTGACCGGACAGGGGACACTGAAGCTTTCTTT. Its translation: CSVDRTGDTEAFF. The full variable domain, rest sourced from reference TRBV29-1 and TRBJ1-1, is SAVISQKPSRDICQRGTSLTIQCQVDSQVTMMFWYRQQPGQSLTLIATANQGSEATYESGFVIDKFPISRPNLTFSTLTVSNMSPEDSSIYLCSVDRTGDTEAFFGQGTRLTVV.

The chain links TRBV5-1 to TRBJ2-7; D gene uncertain. Trimming left V 4 bases short and J 4 bases short, with 15 bases between. The CDR3 is made up of 14 amino acids. CDR1 and CDR2 from the germline V gene are SGHRS and YFSETQ. CDR3 DNA sequence: TGCGCCAGCAGCCGCGATTACCGAGCGTACGAGCAGTACTTC. This encodes CASSRDYRAYEQYF.

This clonotype turned up a few times. The CDR3 protein is CASSFSDRAEAFF. CDR3 sequence (DNA): TGTGCCAGCAGTTTCTCCGACAGGGCCGAAGCTTTCTTT. The chain employs TRBV27 and TRBJ1-1; 7 positions match TRBD1. The CDR3 sequence is 13 residues long. V trimming: 3 bases; J trimming: 8 bases; junction bases outside the gene matches: 6. Germline assignment: CDR1 MNHEY and CDR2 SMNVEV (reference sequence).

The V gene is TRBV7-2, the J gene TRBJ1-1; the D is unclear. Germline CDR1 and CDR2: SGHTA and FQGNSA. Trimming removed 6 bases from V and 7 bases from J, with 18 bases in between. The CDR3 runs to 14 residues. CDR3 amino acids: CASSLTNHHLEAFF. CDR3 bases: TGTGCCAGCAGTTTAACAAATCACCACCTTGAAGCTTTCTTT. The full variable domain, completed using reference TRBV7-2 and TRBJ1-1, is GAGVSQSPSNKVTEKGKDVELRCDPISGHTALYWYRQSLGQGLEFLIYFQGNSAPDKSGLPSDRFSAERTGGSVSTLTIQRTQQEDSAVYLCASSLTNHHLEAFFGQGTRLTVV.

The chain joins TRBV7-8 to TRBJ2-3; possibly TRBD1 or TRBD2 for D (5 bases each). Germline-derived CDR1 and CDR2 are SGHVS and FQNEAQ. Trimming removed 1 base at V and 6 bases at J, with 23 bases between. This CDR3 has 18 residues. The CDR3: CASSLGPPLGIRGDTQYF. CDR3 DNA: TGTGCCAGCAGCTTAGGTCCCCCTCTAGGTATTCGGGGCGATACGCAGTATTTT.

This clonotype has more than one count but fewer than ten. The rearrangement joins TRBV5-1 to TRBJ2-7; D unclear. CDR3 size: 14 residues. CDR1 is SGHRS, CDR2 YFSETQ, per germline. V lost 0 bases to trimming and J lost 6 bases, with 13 bases between them. DNA for the CDR3: TGCGCCAGCAGCTTGGGGGGTAGTGAAATCGAGCAGTACTTC. Translated, it gives CASSLGGSEIEQYF.

This clonotype showed up many times. V and J are TRBV29-1 and TRBJ2-7; D is unclear. V lost 3 bases and J lost 1, with 16 bases in between. The germline gives CDR1 SQVTM, CDR2 ANQGSEA. The length of the CDR3 is 15 residues. The CDR3 DNA follows: TGCAGCGTTGACACCCATCTTGAAGGTTCCTACGAGCAGTACTTC. Translated: CSVDTHLEGSYEQYF.

This clonotype appeared a few times. V and J are TRBV6-5 and TRBJ1-1, with D tentatively TRBD1 (6 bases). The CDR3 is made up of 13 amino acids. CDR1 is MNHEY and CDR2 is SVGAGI in the germline V gene. V was shortened by 7 bases and J by 4 bases, with 13 bases between the two germline ends. The CDR3 reads CASNRGTRTEAFF. In nucleotides, the CDR3 is TGTGCCAGCAATAGGGGGACTCGCACTGAAGCTTTCTTT.